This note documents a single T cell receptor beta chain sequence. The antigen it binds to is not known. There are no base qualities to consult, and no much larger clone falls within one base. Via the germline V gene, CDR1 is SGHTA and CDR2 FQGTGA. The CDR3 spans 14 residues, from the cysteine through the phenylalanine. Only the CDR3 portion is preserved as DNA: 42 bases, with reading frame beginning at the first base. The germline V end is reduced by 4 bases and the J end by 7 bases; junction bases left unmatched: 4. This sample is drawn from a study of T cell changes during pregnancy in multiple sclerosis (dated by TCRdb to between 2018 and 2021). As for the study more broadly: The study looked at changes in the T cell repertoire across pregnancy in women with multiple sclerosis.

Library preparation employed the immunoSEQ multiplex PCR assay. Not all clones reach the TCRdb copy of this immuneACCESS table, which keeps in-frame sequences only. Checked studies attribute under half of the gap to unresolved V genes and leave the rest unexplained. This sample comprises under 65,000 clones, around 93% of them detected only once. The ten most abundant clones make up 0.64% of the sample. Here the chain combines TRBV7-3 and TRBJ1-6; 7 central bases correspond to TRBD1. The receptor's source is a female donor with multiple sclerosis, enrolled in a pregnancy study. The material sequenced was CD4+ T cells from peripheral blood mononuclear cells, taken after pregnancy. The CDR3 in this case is CASSSGTANSPLHF. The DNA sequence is TGTGCCAGCAGCTCCGGGACAGCGAATTCACCCCTCCACTTT.